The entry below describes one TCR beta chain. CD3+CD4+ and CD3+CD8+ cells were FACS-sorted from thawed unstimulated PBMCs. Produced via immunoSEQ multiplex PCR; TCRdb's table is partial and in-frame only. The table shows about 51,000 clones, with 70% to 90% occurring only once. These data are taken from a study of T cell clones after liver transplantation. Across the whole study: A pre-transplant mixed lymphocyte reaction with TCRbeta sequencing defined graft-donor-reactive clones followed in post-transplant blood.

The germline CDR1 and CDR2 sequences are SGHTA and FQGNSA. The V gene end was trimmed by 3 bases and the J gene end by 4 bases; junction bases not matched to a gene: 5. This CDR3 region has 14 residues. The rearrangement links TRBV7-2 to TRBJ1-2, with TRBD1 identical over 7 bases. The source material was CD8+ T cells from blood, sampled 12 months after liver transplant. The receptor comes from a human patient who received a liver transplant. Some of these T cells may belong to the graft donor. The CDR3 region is CASSLDPGGYGYTF. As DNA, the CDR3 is TGTGCCAGCAGCTTGGACCCAGGGGGCTATGGCTACACCTTC.